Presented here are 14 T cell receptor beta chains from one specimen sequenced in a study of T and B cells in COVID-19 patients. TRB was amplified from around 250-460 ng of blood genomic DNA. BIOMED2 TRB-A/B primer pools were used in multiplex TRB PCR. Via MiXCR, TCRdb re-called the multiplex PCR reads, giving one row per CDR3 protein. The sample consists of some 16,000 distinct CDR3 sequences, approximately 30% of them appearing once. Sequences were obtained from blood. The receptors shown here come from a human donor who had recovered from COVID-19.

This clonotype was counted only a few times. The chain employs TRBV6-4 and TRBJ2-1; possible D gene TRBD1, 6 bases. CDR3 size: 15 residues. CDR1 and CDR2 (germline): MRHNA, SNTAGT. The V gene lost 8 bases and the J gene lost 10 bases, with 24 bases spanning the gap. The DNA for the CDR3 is TGTGCCAGCGCCCTGATAGGACAGCCTGCAGGGGAGCAGTTCTTC. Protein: CASALIGQPAGEQFF.

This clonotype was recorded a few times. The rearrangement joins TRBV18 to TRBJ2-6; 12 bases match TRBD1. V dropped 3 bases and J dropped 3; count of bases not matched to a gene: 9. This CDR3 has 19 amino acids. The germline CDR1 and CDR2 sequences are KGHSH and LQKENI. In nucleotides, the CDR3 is TGTGCCAGCTCACCGGGGACAGGGGGCCAGCAGGGTGGGGCCAACGTCCTGACTTTC. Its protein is CASSPGTGGQQGGANVLTF.

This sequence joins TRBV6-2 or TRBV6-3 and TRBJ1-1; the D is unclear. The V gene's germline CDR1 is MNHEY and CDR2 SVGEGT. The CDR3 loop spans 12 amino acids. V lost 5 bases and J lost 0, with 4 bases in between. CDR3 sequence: CASSRVNTEAFF. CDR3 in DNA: TGTGCCAGCAGTCGGGTGAACACTGAAGCTTTCTTT.

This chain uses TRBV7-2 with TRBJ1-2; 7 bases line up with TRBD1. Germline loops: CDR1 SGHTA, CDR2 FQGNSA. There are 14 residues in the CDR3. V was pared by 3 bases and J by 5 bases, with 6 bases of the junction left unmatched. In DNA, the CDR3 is TGTGCCAGCAGCTTCAACAGGGGAGGGTATGGCTACACCTTC. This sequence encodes CASSFNRGGYGYTF.

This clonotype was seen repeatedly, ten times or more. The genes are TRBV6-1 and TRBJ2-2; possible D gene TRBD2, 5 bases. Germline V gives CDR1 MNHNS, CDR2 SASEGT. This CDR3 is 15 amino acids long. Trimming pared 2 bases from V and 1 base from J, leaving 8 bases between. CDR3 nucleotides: TGTGCCAGCAGTGAACCCGGGGAGAACACCGGGGAGCTGTTTTTT. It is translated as CASSEPGENTGELFF.

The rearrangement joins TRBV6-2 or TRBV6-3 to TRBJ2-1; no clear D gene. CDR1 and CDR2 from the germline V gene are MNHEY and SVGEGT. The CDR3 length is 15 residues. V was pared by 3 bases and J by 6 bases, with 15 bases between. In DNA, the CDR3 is TGTGCCAGCAGTTATAAGGCTAGGCCCCTCAATGAGCAGTTCTTC. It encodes CASSYKARPLNEQFF.

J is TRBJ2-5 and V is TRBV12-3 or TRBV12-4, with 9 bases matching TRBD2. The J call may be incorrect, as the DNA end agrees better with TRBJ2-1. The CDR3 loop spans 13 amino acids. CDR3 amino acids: CAISSGTSYEQFF. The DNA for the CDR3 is TGTGCCATCAGCTCCGGGACTAGCTATGAGCAGTTCTTC.

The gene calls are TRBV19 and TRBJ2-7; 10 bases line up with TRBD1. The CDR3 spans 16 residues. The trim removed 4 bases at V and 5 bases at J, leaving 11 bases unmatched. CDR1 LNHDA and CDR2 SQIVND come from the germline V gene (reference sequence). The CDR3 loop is CASSTQRTGGFNEQYF. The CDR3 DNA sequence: TGTGCCAGTAGTACGCAACGGACAGGGGGTTTCAACGAGCAGTACTTC.

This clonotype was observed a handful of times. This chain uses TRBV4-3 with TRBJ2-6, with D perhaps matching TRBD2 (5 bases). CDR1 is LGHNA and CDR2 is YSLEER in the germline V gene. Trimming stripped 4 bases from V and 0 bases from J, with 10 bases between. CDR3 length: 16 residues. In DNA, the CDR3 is TGCGCCAGCAGCCTCGGACTGGACTCTGGGGCCAACGTCCTGACTTTC. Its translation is CASSLGLDSGANVLTF.

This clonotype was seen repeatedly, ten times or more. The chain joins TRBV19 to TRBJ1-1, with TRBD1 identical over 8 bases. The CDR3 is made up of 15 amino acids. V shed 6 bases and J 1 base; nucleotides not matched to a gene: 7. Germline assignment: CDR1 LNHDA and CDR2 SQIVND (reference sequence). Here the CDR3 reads CASRDPGQENTEAFF. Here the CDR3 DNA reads TGTGCCAGTAGGGATCCGGGACAGGAGAACACTGAAGCTTTCTTT.

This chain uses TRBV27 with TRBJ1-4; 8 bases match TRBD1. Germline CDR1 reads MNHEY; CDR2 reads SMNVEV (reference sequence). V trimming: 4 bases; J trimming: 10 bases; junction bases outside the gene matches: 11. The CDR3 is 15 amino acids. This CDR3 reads CASSSRGQDFGKLFF. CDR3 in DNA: TGTGCCAGCAGTTCCCGGGGACAGGATTTCGGAAAACTGTTTTTT.

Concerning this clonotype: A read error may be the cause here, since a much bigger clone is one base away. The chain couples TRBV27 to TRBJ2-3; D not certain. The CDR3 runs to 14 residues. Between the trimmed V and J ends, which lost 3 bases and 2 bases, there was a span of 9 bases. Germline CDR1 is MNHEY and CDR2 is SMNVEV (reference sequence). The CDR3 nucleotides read TGTGCCAGCAGTTTCTGGGCCACCACAGATACGCAGTATTTT. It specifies CASSFWATTDTQYF.

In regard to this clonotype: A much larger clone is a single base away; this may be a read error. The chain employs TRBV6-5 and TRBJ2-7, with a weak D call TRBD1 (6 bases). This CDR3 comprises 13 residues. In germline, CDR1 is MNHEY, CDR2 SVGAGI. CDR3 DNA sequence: TGTACCAGCAGTTCACATCCGAGACAGGAACAGTACTTC. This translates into CTSSSHPRQEQYF.

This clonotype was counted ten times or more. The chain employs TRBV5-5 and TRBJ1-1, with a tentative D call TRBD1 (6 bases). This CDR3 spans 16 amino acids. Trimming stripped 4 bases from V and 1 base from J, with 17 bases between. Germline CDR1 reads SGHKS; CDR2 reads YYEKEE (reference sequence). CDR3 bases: TGTGCCAGCAGCCCGAGGGGGGCAGGGTCGAACACTGAAGCTTTCTTT. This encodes CASSPRGAGSNTEAFF.